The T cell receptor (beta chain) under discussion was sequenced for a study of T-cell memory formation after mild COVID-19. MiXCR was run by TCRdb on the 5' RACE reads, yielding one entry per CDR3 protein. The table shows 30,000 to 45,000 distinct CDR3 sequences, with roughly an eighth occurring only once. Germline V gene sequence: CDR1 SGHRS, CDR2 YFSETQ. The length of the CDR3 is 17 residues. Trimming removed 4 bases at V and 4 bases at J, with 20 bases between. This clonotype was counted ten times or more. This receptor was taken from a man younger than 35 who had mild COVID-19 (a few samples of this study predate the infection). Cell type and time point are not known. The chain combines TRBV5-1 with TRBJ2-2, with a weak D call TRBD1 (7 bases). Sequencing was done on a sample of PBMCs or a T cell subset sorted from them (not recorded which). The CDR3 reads CASSLATGQGGTGELFF. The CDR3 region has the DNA TGCGCCAGCAGCCTTGCGACCGGTCAGGGGGGCACCGGGGAGCTGTTTTTT.